This T cell receptor beta chain was documented in a study of blood T cell repertoires in COVID-19. In the study overall: The cDNA or gDNA used as material had been derived from T cells, B-cell-depleted T cells, or PBMCs.

As for this clone: At one end the junction does not follow the germline gene, possibly because of a read error.

Categorization into cohorts depended on clinical history that participants reported. Using immunoSEQ multiplex PCR, the repertoire was profiled, and TCRdb retains in-frame clones only, with some absent. This table holds about 270,000 clones, around 90% found once. This CDR3 has 15 amino acids. Germline CDR1 is SSHAT and CDR2 is FNYEAQ (reference sequence). The receptor comes from a woman aged 55 to 70 in a cohort exposed to, infected with or recovered from COVID-19 (not recorded which). Input material: PBMCs or T cells enriched from blood (not recorded which). The rearrangement links TRBV7-7 to TRBJ2-1; 9 bases map to TRBD2. The CDR3: CASSLRLAAYNEQFF. CDR3 in DNA: TGTGCTAGCAGCTTAAGACTAGCGGCCTACAATGAGCAGTTCTTC.